A selection of T cell receptor beta chains follows, all from one sample in a study of blood T cell repertoires in COVID-19. Libraries were prepared by immunoSEQ multiplex PCR; TCRdb keeps only in-frame clonotypes and omits some of them. The profile shows 200,000 to 300,000 clones, 80% to 90% of them singletons. Sequenced input: PBMCs or T cells enriched from blood (not recorded which). These receptors were obtained from a woman aged 40 to 55 who had been exposed to COVID-19. Each CDR3 is given with its conserved first and last residue. Fields, in order: V gene, clone size, J gene, D gene, CDR3 protein, CDR3 DNA. The D gene is left open where the match is weak. Clone size is given for some rows only: seen once, a few or many times, or a class if the clone is expanded.

>TRBV5-4|.|TRBJ1-2|.
CASSLERVNYGYTF
TGTGCCAGCAGCTTGGAGAGGGTTAACTATGGCTACACCTTC
>TRBV10-3|few|TRBJ1-3|TRBD1
CAISTTGAGNTIYF
TGTGCCATCAGTACCACAGGGGCTGGAAACACCATATATTTT
>TRBV5-1|.|TRBJ1-4|.
CASSFSVPAGKLFF
TGCGCCAGCAGCTTTTCAGTCCCCGCCGGGAAACTGTTTTTT
>TRBV15|.|TRBJ1-5|.
CATSSQGNSNQPQHF
TGTGCCACCAGCAGCCAGGGGAATAGCAATCAGCCCCAGCATTTT
>TRBV4-2|.|TRBJ2-3|.
CASSQPSRGRAGTDTQYF
TGTGCCAGCAGCCAACCCAGCCGGGGAAGGGCGGGCACAGATACGCAGTATTTT
>TRBV28|.|TRBJ1-1|.
CASSLYLEGITEAFF
TGTGCCAGCAGTTTATATTTGGAGGGAATCACTGAAGCTTTCTTT
>TRBV28|.|TRBJ1-1|TRBD1
CASSKLQGATEAFF
TGTGCCAGCAGTAAATTACAGGGGGCCACTGAAGCTTTCTTT
>TRBV7-2|.|TRBJ2-3|.
CASSSAAGPGYF
TGTGCCAGCAGCTCCGCCGCGGGGCCCGGGTATTTT
>TRBV7-2|.|TRBJ2-2|.
CASSLEARGTGELFF
TGTGCCAGCAGCTTAGAAGCCAGGGGCACCGGGGAGCTGTTTTTT
>TRBV14|.|TRBJ1-2|TRBD1
CASSQDYDRGYGYTF
TGTGCCAGCAGCCAAGATTACGACAGGGGATATGGCTACACCTTC
>TRBV2|.|TRBJ1-2|TRBD1
CASQGQGKYGYTF
TGTGCCAGCCAAGGACAGGGCAAATATGGCTACACCTTC
>TRBV25-1|.|TRBJ1-5|.
CARGQSFNQPQHF
TGTGCCAGGGGCCAGAGCTTCAATCAGCCCCAGCATTTT
>TRBV20-1|.|TRBJ2-3|TRBD1
CSASFQGATDTQYF
TGCAGTGCTAGTTTTCAGGGGGCCACAGATACGCAGTATTTT
>TRBV4-1|.|TRBJ2-5|.
CASSPIPTGVETQYF
TGCGCCAGCAGCCCGATTCCGACAGGTGTAGAGACCCAGTACTTC
>TRBV18|.|TRBJ1-2|.
CASSPPVKGGYGYTF
TGTGCCAGCTCACCACCGGTTAAAGGGGGATATGGCTACACCTTC
>TRBV27|.|TRBJ2-5|.
CASSLMGWGETQYF
TGTGCCAGCAGTTTGATGGGTTGGGGCGAGACCCAGTACTTC
>TRBV24-1|.|TRBJ1-2|TRBD1
CATSEPASTGLYGYTF
TGTGCCACCAGTGAACCCGCCTCGACAGGGCTCTATGGCTACACCTTC
>TRBV30|.|TRBJ1-2|TRBD1
CAWSRQGLHGYTF
TGTGCCTGGAGCAGACAGGGGTTACATGGCTACACCTTC
>TRBV11-2|.|TRBJ1-6|TRBD1
CASSLYRQGFFSPLHF
TGTGCCAGCAGCTTATATCGACAGGGATTTTTCTCACCCCTCCACTTT
>TRBV12-5|once|TRBJ2-5|TRBD1
CASGLTGRQETQYF
TGTGCTAGTGGCTTGACAGGGAGACAAGAGACCCAGTACTTC
>TRBV6-2/TRBV6-3|.|TRBJ2-5|.
CASSLTGYQETQYF
TGTGCCAGCAGTTTGACGGGGTACCAAGAGACCCAGTACTTC
>TRBV6-5|.|TRBJ2-4|.
CASRRQGGKNIQYF
TGTGCCAGCAGACGACAGGGAGGCAAAAACATTCAGTACTTC
>TRBV6-5|once|TRBJ1-5|TRBD1
CASSRDRGRNQPQHF
TGTGCCAGCAGTCGGGACAGGGGGCGTAATCAGCCCCAGCATTTT
>TRBV10-3|.|TRBJ2-2|.
CAISEGVTGPTGELFF
TGTGCCATCAGTGAAGGAGTAACAGGGCCCACCGGGGAGCTGTTTTTT
>TRBV7-9|once|TRBJ1-6|TRBD1
CASSLRGQPNSPLHF
TGTGCCAGCAGCTTACGGGGACAGCCTAATTCACCCCTCCACTTT
>TRBV12-5|once|TRBJ2-2|TRBD1
CASGPRGTGVTGELFF
TGTGCTAGTGGCCCACGGGGGACAGGGGTCACCGGGGAGCTGTTTTTT
>TRBV5-6|once|TRBJ2-2|.
CASSLGANTGELFF
TGTGCCAGCAGCTTAGGGGCGAACACCGGGGAGCTGTTTTTT
>TRBV4-1|.|TRBJ1-2|TRBD1
CASSQDARPWDRGGYTF
TGCGCCAGCAGCCAAGACGCCCGCCCCTGGGACAGGGGGGGCTACACCTTC
>TRBV19|.|TRBJ2-1|TRBD2
CASSNPSSGGGSSYNEQFF
TGTGCCAGTAGTAACCCATCTAGCGGCGGAGGAAGCTCCTACAATGAGCAGTTCTTC
>TRBV5-1|.|TRBJ1-1|TRBD1
CASSPDRVLNTEAFF
TGTGCCAGCAGCCCGGACAGGGTTCTGAACACTGAAGCTTTCTTT
>TRBV5-8|.|TRBJ2-1|TRBD2
CASSPRGMTGGRNYNEQFF
TGTGCCAGCAGCCCTCGGGGGATGACGGGAGGTAGAAATTACAATGAGCAGTTCTTC
>TRBV7-3|.|TRBJ2-1|TRBD2
CASSLPRGGRNEQFF
TGTGCCAGCAGCTTACCCCGGGGGGGCCGGAATGAGCAGTTCTTC
>TRBV19|.|TRBJ2-3|.
CASSRTVNTDTQYF
TGTGCCAGTAGTCGGACAGTAAACACAGATACGCAGTATTTT
>TRBV30|.|TRBJ1-6|.
CAWSLGGGGSPLHF
TGTGCCTGGAGCCTAGGGGGGGGAGGTTCACCCCTCCACTTT
>TRBV4-3|.|TRBJ2-3|TRBD2
CASRTLAGADTQYF
TGCGCCAGCAGAACCCTAGCGGGAGCGGATACGCAGTATTTT
>TRBV5-4|.|TRBJ1-3|TRBD1
CASSQQGGGNTIYF
TGTGCCAGCAGCCAACAGGGGGGTGGAAACACCATATATTTT
>TRBV14|.|TRBJ1-3|.
CASSVQGSGNTIYF
TGTGCCAGCAGCGTACAGGGCTCTGGAAACACCATATATTTT
>TRBV28|.|TRBJ2-6|TRBD1
CASSFFRQGTGANVLTF
TGTGCTAGCAGTTTCTTCCGACAGGGGACCGGGGCCAACGTCCTGACTTTC
>TRBV7-9|.|TRBJ1-4|.
CASQGLDEKLFF
TGTGCCAGCCAGGGGTTGGATGAAAAACTGTTTTTT
>TRBV20-1|.|TRBJ1-1|.
CSATNQAEAFF
TGCAGTGCTACAAACCAGGCCGAAGCTTTCTTT
>TRBV7-8|.|TRBJ2-1|TRBD2
CATSTSGYGNEQFF
TGTGCCACGTCGACTAGCGGATATGGCAATGAGCAGTTCTTC
>TRBV5-1|.|TRBJ2-1|.
CASSLMQNDYNEQFF
TGCGCCAGCAGCTTGATGCAGAACGACTACAATGAGCAGTTCTTC
>TRBV3-1/TRBV3-2|.|TRBJ1-1|.
CASSRGNRPAAEAFF
TGTGCCAGCAGCCGTGGAAATAGGCCGGCGGCTGAAGCTTTCTTT
>TRBV7-2|.|TRBJ2-4|.
CASSFRESDIQYF
TGTGCCAGCAGCTTCCGGGAGTCAGACATTCAGTACTTC